This T cell receptor (beta chain) was sequenced during a study of neoadjuvant anti-PD-1 for oral cavity cancer. Study-wide background: Patients without progression received a fourth nivolumab dose around day 43, then surgical resection on days 50-56. Study-wide findings and caveats: Pretreatment Treg/Th17 ratio correlated inversely with post-treatment tumor clonality.

Six replicates per PBMC sample, mostly from around 500 ng of genomic DNA. Assay: immunoSEQ multiplex PCR; the TCRdb copy retains only in-frame clones and omits some. The data hold under 15,000 clones, with under 70% observed a single time. J gave up 6 bases and V 3 bases, and 5 bases lay outside the gene matches. The CDR3 spans 14 residues. From germline, CDR1 is SGDLS and CDR2 YYNGEE. Time point given: after neoadjuvant nivolumab, at surgical resection. Notes on this clone: Antigen unknown.

The starting material was PBMCs, obtained after nivolumab (anti-PD-1) treatment. The rearrangement joins TRBV9 to TRBJ2-4; TRBD1 agrees at 8 bases. The clonotype comes from a person between 35 and 79 years old with oral cavity squamous cell carcinoma. CDR3 nucleotides: TGTGCCAGCAGCGAAATCGGGACAGGAAACATTCAGTACTTC. Translated: CASSEIGTGNIQYF.